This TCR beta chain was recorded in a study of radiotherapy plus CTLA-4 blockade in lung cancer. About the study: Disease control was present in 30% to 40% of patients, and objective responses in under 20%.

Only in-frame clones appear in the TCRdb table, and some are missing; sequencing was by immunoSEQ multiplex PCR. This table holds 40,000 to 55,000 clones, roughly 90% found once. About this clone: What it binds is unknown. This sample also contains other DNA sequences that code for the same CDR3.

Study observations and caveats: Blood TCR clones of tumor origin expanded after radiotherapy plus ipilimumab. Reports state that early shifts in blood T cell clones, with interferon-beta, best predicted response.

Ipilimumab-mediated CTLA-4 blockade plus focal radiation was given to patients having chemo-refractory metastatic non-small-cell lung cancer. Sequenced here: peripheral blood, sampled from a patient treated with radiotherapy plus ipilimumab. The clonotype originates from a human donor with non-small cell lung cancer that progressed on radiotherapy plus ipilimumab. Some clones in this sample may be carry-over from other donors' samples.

This chain's CDR3 is CASTQGAGTEAFF. The CDR3 region has the DNA TGTGCCAGCACTCAGGGGGCTGGCACTGAAGCTTTCTTT. The V call is TRBV2, the J call TRBJ1-1; TRBD1 aligns across 8 bases. The CDR3 covers 13 residues. The V gene end was trimmed by 7 bases and the J gene end by 4 bases; junction bases not matched to a gene: 5. The germline CDR1 and CDR2 sequences are SNHLY and FYNNEI.